This passage covers 23 T cell receptor beta chains from one sample sequenced in a study of CD8 T cells in ankylosing spondylitis. Using its own MiXCR run on the 5' RACE reads, TCRdb lists one record per CDR3 protein. The sample has approximately 210,000 distinct CDR3 sequences; about 13% are singletons. Specimen: blood, either unsorted or a sorted T cell fraction (not recorded which). The source is a male donor with ankylosing spondylitis or in good health (not recorded which).

This clonotype was seen more than once but under ten times. This chain joins TRBV12-3 or TRBV12-4 and TRBJ2-3; D is uncertain. V lost 2 bases and J lost 0, with 6 bases in between. This CDR3 has 14 residues. In DNA form, the CDR3 reads TGTGCCAGCAGTTTAAGTCAGAGCACAGATACGCAGTATTTT. As protein: CASSLSQSTDTQYF.

The rearrangement uses TRBV30 and TRBJ2-5; D possibly corresponds to TRBD2 (6 bases). The V end lost 6 bases, the J end lost 7 bases, and 18 bases lay between the germline ends. Germline V gene sequence: CDR1 GTSNPN, CDR2 SVGIG (reference sequence). The CDR3 is made up of 13 amino acids. The CDR3 DNA sequence: TGTGCCTGCCTCGTAGTGGGGGAGGTGACCCAGTACTTC. It specifies CACLVVGEVTQYF.

This clonotype was counted at least ten times. This chain uses TRBV15 with TRBJ2-3, with 11 bases fitting TRBD2. CDR3 length: 16 amino acids. J lost 2 bases, V lost 3 bases, and 4 bases had no gene match. The V gene's germline CDR1 is LNHNV and CDR2 YYDKDF (reference sequence). CDR3 sequence: CATSRGSGGATDTQYF. The CDR3 DNA is TGTGCCACCAGCAGGGGTAGCGGGGGGGCCACAGATACGCAGTATTTT. The whole variable domain, filled in from reference TRBV15 and TRBJ2-3, reads DAMVIQNPRYQVTQFGKPVTLSCSQTLNHNVMYWYQQKSSQAPKLLFHYYDKDFNNEADTPDNFQSRRPNTSFCFLDIRSPGLGDTAMYLCATSRGSGGATDTQYFGPGTRLTVL.

This clonotype appeared many times. V usage is TRBV29-1 and J usage is TRBJ1-2; D might be TRBD1 (5 bases). Germline V gives CDR1 SQVTM, CDR2 ANQGSEA. The CDR3 length is 11 residues. The V gene lost 6 bases and the J gene lost 8 bases, with 13 bases spanning the gap. The CDR3 DNA follows: TGCAGCGTGGCGGGGACGAGGGGCTACACCTTC. Translating it yields CSVAGTRGYTF.

The J gene is TRBJ1-1, the V gene TRBV5-5; 12 bases map to TRBD1. The CDR3 is 15 residues long. The trim removed 2 bases at V and 8 bases at J, leaving 7 bases unmatched. Per germline, CDR1 SGHKS and CDR2 YYEKEE (reference sequence). Written as DNA, the CDR3 is TGTGCCAGCAGCTTTTGGGACAGGGGGCTGGGGGAAGCTTTCTTT. This gives the protein CASSFWDRGLGEAFF.

The table lists this clonotype with a few counts. This chain links TRBV12-3 or TRBV12-4 with TRBJ2-7; the D gene is possibly TRBD2 (6 bases). Deletions cut 3 bases from V and 0 bases from J, with 9 bases between. The CDR3 sequence is 14 residues long. CDR3 loop: CASSFGTVSYEQYF. DNA for the CDR3: TGTGCCAGCAGTTTCGGGACTGTCTCCTACGAGCAGTACTTC.

V is TRBV4-1 and J is TRBJ1-2; D ambiguous. CDR1 is MGHRA, CDR2 YSYEKL, per germline. CDR3 length equals 14 residues. With 0 bases removed from V and 4 bases from J, the gap between germline ends came to 9 bases. The CDR3 DNA sequence: TGCGCCAGCAGCCAAGAGTGGGGAGGCTATGGCTACACCTTC. This translates into CASSQEWGGYGYTF.

V usage is TRBV7-9 and J usage is TRBJ1-1; 11 bases map to TRBD1. CDR3 length equals 15 residues. The J segment lost 4 bases and the V segment lost 5 bases, leaving 6 bases of the junction unmatched. Germline lookup yields CDR1 SEHNR and CDR2 FQNEAQ (reference sequence). The CDR3: CASSPDRGRFTEAFF. CDR3 nucleotide sequence: TGTGCCAGCAGCCCGGACAGGGGGCGTTTCACTGAAGCTTTCTTT.

This clonotype was seen a handful of times. This chain links TRBV27 with TRBJ2-2, with TRBD1 matching over 8 bases. Germline CDR1 MNHEY, CDR2 SMNVEV (reference sequence). This CDR3 contains 17 residues. With V trimmed by 4 bases and J by 3 bases, 10 bases remained unmatched. In DNA form, the CDR3 reads TGTGCCAGCAGTTCCTTGGACAGGGTGGTACACACCGGGGAGCTGTTTTTT. This sequence encodes CASSSLDRVVHTGELFF.

A few counts support this clonotype. The chain has TRBV30 and TRBJ2-6; D is unresolved. Per germline, CDR1 GTSNPN and CDR2 SVGIG (reference sequence). The CDR3 length is 12 residues. V lost 6 bases to trimming and J lost 4 bases, with 7 bases between them. CDR3: CACIAGANVLTF. The CDR3 DNA reads as TGTGCCTGCATCGCAGGGGCCAACGTCCTGACTTTC. Together with reference TRBV30 and TRBJ2-6, the CDR3 gives the full variable domain: SQTIHQWPATLVQPVGSPLSLECTVEGTSNPNLYWYRQAAGRGLQLLFYSVGIGQISSEVPQNLSASRPQDRQFILSSKKLLLSDSGFYLCACIAGANVLTFGAGSRLTVL.

The rearrangement links TRBV12-5 to TRBJ2-3, with a tentative D call TRBD1 (6 bases). The CDR3 loop spans 16 amino acids. The V gene's germline CDR1 is LGHNT and CDR2 FRNRAP. Trimming stripped 4 bases from V and 0 bases from J, with 14 bases between. CDR3 DNA: TGTGCTAGTGGTTCCACGCTACAGGGTAGCACAGATACGCAGTATTTT. Amino acid sequence: CASGSTLQGSTDTQYF.

The gene calls are TRBV9 and TRBJ2-3, with 8 bases identical to TRBD2. This CDR3 region has 16 residues. Germline lookup yields CDR1 SGDLS and CDR2 YYNGEE. Unmatched junction bases numbered 6, after V lost 3 bases and J lost 0 bases. This CDR3 is CASSESGGHSTDTQYF. The DNA of the CDR3 is TGTGCCAGCAGCGAATCGGGGGGGCATAGCACAGATACGCAGTATTTT.

The gene calls are TRBV5-1 and TRBJ2-2; 8 bases are a match to TRBD2. Germline-derived CDR1 and CDR2 are SGHRS and YFSETQ. CDR3 length equals 16 residues. J gave up 4 bases and V 4 bases, and 9 bases lay outside the gene matches. CDR3 sequence reads: CASSPDGSGATGELFF. The DNA for the CDR3 is TGCGCCAGCAGCCCGGACGGTAGCGGGGCCACCGGGGAGCTGTTTTTT.

The chain is built from TRBV6-5 and TRBJ1-6; the match to TRBD1 covers 8 bases. Germline V lookup: CDR1 MNHEY, CDR2 SVGAGI. The CDR3 is made up of 16 amino acids. The ends lost 0 bases at V and 7 bases at J; junction bases unmatched: 5. The CDR3 sequence is CASSYSAGGKNSPLHF. The CDR3 nucleotides are TGTGCCAGCAGTTACTCCGCAGGGGGCAAGAATTCACCCCTCCACTTT.

This clonotype has only a few counts. The chain carries TRBV12-3 or TRBV12-4 and TRBJ2-1, with D hard to call. V dropped 6 bases and J dropped 0 bases, with 12 bases sitting between them. This CDR3 contains 15 residues. The CDR3 sequence is CASRPTGSSYNEQFF. For the CDR3, the DNA is TGTGCCAGCAGGCCGACTGGAAGCTCCTACAATGAGCAGTTCTTC.

The J gene is TRBJ2-1, the V gene TRBV13; perhaps TRBD2 as D (5 bases). The CDR3 length is 15 residues. V was trimmed by 4 bases and J by 0 bases, leaving 10 bases between them. CDR1 is PRHDT, CDR2 FYEKMQ, per germline (reference sequence). CDR3 DNA sequence: TGTGCCAGCAGCTCCCTAGGGAGCTCCTACAATGAGCAGTTCTTC. Translation gives CASSSLGSSYNEQFF.

This clonotype came up a few times. This chain uses TRBV27 with TRBJ2-7; 10 bases agree with TRBD1. The CDR3 extends over 16 amino acids. CDR1 and CDR2 from the germline V gene are MNHEY and SMNVEV (reference sequence). With 4 bases clipped from V and 2 bases from J, the junction kept 8 bases outside the gene matches. The CDR3 region is CASSSLGTGEAYEQYF. CDR3 DNA: TGTGCCAGCAGTTCCCTCGGGACAGGGGAGGCCTACGAGCAGTACTTC.

The chain couples TRBV3-1 to TRBJ2-2; D is undetermined. Trimming took 0 bases from V and 8 from J, leaving 7 bases between them. The CDR3 has 13 residues. Germline V gene lookup returns CDR1 LGHDT and CDR2 YNNKEL (reference sequence). In DNA form, the CDR3 reads TGTGCCAGCAGCCAAGACGATTGGGGGGAGCTGTTTTTT. Its translation is CASSQDDWGELFF.

The genes are TRBV5-1 and TRBJ2-7, with D possibly being TRBD2 (6 bases). The V gene's germline CDR1 is SGHRS and CDR2 YFSETQ. The CDR3 loop spans 15 amino acids. Deletions cut 0 bases from V and 6 bases from J, with 16 bases between. DNA of the CDR3: TGCGCCAGCAGCTTGGTGGGACTTACTACCCCCGAGCAGTACTTC. Its translation: CASSLVGLTTPEQYF.

This clonotype has more than one count but fewer than ten. The genes are TRBV2 and TRBJ2-7; D is uncertain. Trimming stripped 6 bases from V and 4 bases from J, with 19 bases between. CDR3 length: 15 amino acids. Germline V gives CDR1 SNHLY, CDR2 FYNNEI. CDR3: CASRSTVGLMYEQYF. The CDR3 nucleotides are TGTGCCAGCAGAAGTACTGTCGGTTTGATGTACGAGCAGTACTTC.

The V gene is TRBV5-6, the J gene TRBJ2-7, with TRBD2 identical over 7 bases. The CDR3 has 15 residues. The germline CDR1 and CDR2 sequences are SGHDT and YYEEEE. Unmatched junction bases numbered 8, after V lost 2 bases and J lost 3 bases. CDR3: CASSFRPSGYYEQYF. The CDR3 DNA is TGTGCCAGCAGCTTTCGTCCTAGCGGCTACTACGAGCAGTACTTC.

The sample holds a few counts of this clonotype. The CDR3 region is CASSPAGRPTGELFF. The DNA for the CDR3 is TGTGCCAGCAGCCCGGCGGGGAGACCCACCGGGGAGCTGTTTTTT. The rearrangement joins TRBV12-3 or TRBV12-4 to TRBJ2-2; maybe TRBD2 (6 bases). V lost 6 bases and J lost 4, with 15 bases in between. CDR3 length equals 15 residues.

In its sample, this clonotype was seen many times. V is TRBV12-3 or TRBV12-4 and J is TRBJ2-7; D gene uncertain. V was trimmed by 6 bases and J by 3 bases, leaving 6 bases between them. The CDR3 length is 11 residues. The CDR3 bases are TGTGCCAGCAGCCTTCACTACGAGCAGTACTTC. Translation gives CASSLHYEQYF.